The T cell receptor beta chain described here comes from a study of PD-1 blockade in mismatch repair-deficient tumors. As for the study in general: Patients had 12 mismatch repair-deficient cancer types, all previously treated and progressing. Overall study findings and caveats: Tumor-resident clones, often undetectable pretreatment in blood, expanded then contracted after pembrolizumab.

Only in-frame clones appear in the TCRdb table, and some are missing; sequencing was by immunoSEQ multiplex PCR. The data hold some 48,000 clones, with 65% to 85% observed a single time. Regarding this clone: The antigen is not known.

The CDR3 loop spans 16 amino acids. The V gene's germline CDR1 is ENHRY and CDR2 SYGVKD. Between the trimmed V and J ends, which lost 0 bases and 3 bases, there was a span of 12 bases. Every patient had mismatch repair deficiency by PCR or immunohistochemistry. The receptor was isolated from an adult with mismatch repair-deficient cancer. The source material was peripheral blood, sampled 20 weeks after starting pembrolizumab. The chain joins TRBV10-3 to TRBJ2-1; D perhaps matches TRBD2 (6 bases). CDR3 bases: TGTGCCATCAGTGAGTCGGTAGCGGAGAACTACAATGAGCAGTTCTTC. It translates to CAISESVAENYNEQFF.